This TCR beta chain was sequenced in a study of T-cell memory formation after mild COVID-19. General study results and limits: Pre-infection memory showed some responding clones, and this suggested that cross-reactive memory joined. Second-wave clones peaking on day 37 lacked confirmed SARS-CoV-2 specificity.

Constant-segment-primed 5'RACE gave TCR alpha and TCR beta cDNA libraries with sample barcodes and UMIs. TCRdb reprocessed the 5' RACE reads via MiXCR and lists one record per CDR3 protein. This sample has some 300,000 distinct CDR3 sequences, with more than 20% found just once. The CDR3 length is 16 residues. Germline assignment: CDR1 SGHNT and CDR2 YYREEE (reference sequence). The V and J ends lost 4 bases and 4 bases respectively, with 21 bases between them. This clonotype was counted a few times. The target antigen is unknown. The receptor was isolated from a young man who had mild COVID-19 (a few samples of this study predate the infection). Cell type and time point are not known. The sequenced material came from PBMCs or a T cell subset sorted from them (not recorded which). V and J are TRBV5-4 and TRBJ2-7; D possibly corresponds to TRBD1 (7 bases). CDR3 sequence reads: CASSPGGGGNMYEQYF. The CDR3 DNA follows: TGTGCCAGCAGCCCAGGCGGAGGGGGCAATATGTACGAGCAGTACTTC.